This T cell receptor beta chain appears in the sequencing data of a study of blood T cell repertoires in COVID-19. About the study: COVID-19 samples, acute and convalescent, were from the United States, Italy and Spain. Sources were T cells, B-cell-depleted T cells, or PBMCs; the material itself was cDNA or gDNA.

This clone was observed a handful of times. The participants were between roughly 18 and 90 years old and came from roughly 25 US areas. Original data processing: Scientists estimated how many nucleated cells there were by amplifying reference gene primers. Sequenced by immunoSEQ multiplex PCR; TCRdb stores in-frame clones only, minus some. V, J and clone size were drawn from that table, and D and trimming were deduced from the DNA. Among about 170,000 clones, around four fifths were seen once, and the ten largest hold 3.6%. The CDR3 extends over 14 amino acids. In germline, CDR1 is MDHEN, CDR2 SYDVKM. Trimming at V came to 5 bases and at J to 0 bases, leaving 0 bases not matched to a gene.

The TCR originated in a woman in her forties or fifties in a cohort exposed to, infected with or recovered from COVID-19 (not recorded which). The chain carries TRBV28 and TRBJ1-2; TRBD1 matches 10 bases. Sequences were obtained from PBMCs or T cells enriched from blood (not recorded which). The CDR3 DNA reads TGTGCCAGCAGTGGGACAGGGGCTAACTATGGCTACACCTTC. This sequence encodes CASSGTGANYGYTF.